This T cell receptor (beta chain) is drawn from a study of cytomegalovirus exposure and HLA in healthy donors. Broader study findings: In a later analysis, at a false discovery rate of 0.05, under 20,000 TCR beta sequences were associated with HLA alleles.

V dropped 11 bases and J dropped 2; count of bases not matched to a gene: 3. Germline assignment: CDR1 MNHEY and CDR2 SVGAGI. CDR3 size: 12 residues. Nominally healthy donors provided the samples, though records likely missed some immune exposures. A word on this clone: The antigen remains undetermined.

The PCR made use of 60 Vbeta and 13 Jbeta primers. The method was immunoSEQ multiplex PCR; TCRdb's version includes in-frame clones alone and lacks a portion of them. Among about 160,000 clones, approximately 80% were seen once, and the ten largest hold 6.4%. The chain links TRBV6-5 to TRBJ1-5; 7 bases map to TRBD1. The sequence was collected from a man aged 45-65 years in good health and CMV-seropositive. Sequenced: PBMCs. CDR3 DNA sequence: TGTGCCTCACAGGGGCGCAATCAGCCCCAGCATTTT. This translates into CASQGRNQPQHF.